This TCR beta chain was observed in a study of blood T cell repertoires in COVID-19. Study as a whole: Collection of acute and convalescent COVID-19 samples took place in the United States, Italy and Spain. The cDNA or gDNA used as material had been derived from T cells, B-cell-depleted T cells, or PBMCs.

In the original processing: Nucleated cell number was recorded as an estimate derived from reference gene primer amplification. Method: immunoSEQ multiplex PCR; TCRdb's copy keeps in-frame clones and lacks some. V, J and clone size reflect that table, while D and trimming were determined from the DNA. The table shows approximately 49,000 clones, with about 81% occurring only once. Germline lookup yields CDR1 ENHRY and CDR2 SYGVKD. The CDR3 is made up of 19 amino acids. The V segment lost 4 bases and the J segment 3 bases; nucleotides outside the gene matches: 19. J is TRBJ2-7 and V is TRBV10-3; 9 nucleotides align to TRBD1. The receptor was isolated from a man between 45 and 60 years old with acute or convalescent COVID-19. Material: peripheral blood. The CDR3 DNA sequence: TGTGCCATCAGTGGGCCGGAGATACACCGGACAGGGGATGTCTACGAGCAGTACTTC. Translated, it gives CAISGPEIHRTGDVYEQYF.